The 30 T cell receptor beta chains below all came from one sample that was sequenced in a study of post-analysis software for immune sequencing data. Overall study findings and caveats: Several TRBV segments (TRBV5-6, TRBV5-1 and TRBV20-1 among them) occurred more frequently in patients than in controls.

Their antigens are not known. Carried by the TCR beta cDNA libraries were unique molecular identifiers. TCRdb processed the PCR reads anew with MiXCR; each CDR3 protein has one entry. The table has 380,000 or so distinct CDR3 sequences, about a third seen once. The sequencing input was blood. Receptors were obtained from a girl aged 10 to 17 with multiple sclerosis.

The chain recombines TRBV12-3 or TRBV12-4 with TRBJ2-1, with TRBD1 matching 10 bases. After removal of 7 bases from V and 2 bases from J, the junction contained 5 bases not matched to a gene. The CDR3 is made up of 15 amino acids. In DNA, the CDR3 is TGTGCCAGCAATGCCGGGACAGGGGCCTACAATGAGCAGTTCTTC. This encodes CASNAGTGAYNEQFF.

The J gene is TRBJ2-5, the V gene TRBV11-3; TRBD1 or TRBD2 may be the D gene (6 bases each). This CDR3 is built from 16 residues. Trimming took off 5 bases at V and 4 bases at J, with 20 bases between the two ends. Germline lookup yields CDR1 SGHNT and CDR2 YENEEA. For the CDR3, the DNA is TGTGCCAGCAGCCCTCGAAACTCCGGGGGCGGAGAGACCCAGTACTTC. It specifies CASSPRNSGGGETQYF.

The DNA for the CDR3 is TGCAGTGCTGGGGTACTAGCGGAGCGCACAGATACGCAGTATTTT. This translates into CSAGVLAERTDTQYF. The J gene is TRBJ2-3, the V gene TRBV20-1; TRBD2 agrees at 8 bases. Per the germline V gene, CDR1 is DFQATT and CDR2 is SNEGSKA (reference sequence). This CDR3 comprises 15 residues. V dropped 5 bases and J dropped 1; count of bases not matched to a gene: 8.

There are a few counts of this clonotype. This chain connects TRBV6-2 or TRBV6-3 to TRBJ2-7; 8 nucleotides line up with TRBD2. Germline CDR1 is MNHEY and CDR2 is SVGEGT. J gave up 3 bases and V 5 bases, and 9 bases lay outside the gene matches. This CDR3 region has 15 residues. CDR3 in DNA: TGTGCCAGCAGTACCCGGGTAGCGGGACTCTACGAGCAGTACTTC. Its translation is CASSTRVAGLYEQYF.

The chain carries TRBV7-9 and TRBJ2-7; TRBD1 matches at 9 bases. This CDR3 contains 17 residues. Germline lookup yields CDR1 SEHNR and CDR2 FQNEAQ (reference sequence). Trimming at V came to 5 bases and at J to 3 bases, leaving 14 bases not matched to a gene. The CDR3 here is CASSRPPQTGGDYEQYF. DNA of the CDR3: TGTGCCAGCAGCCGCCCTCCCCAGACAGGGGGAGACTACGAGCAGTACTTC. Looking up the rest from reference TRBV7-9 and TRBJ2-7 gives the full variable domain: DTGVSQNPRHKITKRGQNVTFRCDPISEHNRLYWYRQTLGQGPEFLTYFQNEAQLEKSRLLSDRFSAERPKGSFSTLEIQRTEQGDSAMYLCASSRPPQTGGDYEQYFGPGTRLTVT.

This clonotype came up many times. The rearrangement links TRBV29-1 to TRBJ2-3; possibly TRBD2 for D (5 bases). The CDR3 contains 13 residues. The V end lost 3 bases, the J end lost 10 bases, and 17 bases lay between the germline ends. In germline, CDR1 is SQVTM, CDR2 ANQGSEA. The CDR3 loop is CSVDWKASWAQYF. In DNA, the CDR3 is TGCAGCGTTGATTGGAAGGCTAGCTGGGCGCAGTATTTT.

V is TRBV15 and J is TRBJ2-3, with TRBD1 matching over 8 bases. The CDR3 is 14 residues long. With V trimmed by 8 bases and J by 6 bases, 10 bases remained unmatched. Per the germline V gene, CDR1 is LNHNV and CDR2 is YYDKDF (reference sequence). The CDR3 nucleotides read TGTGCCACCGAGACCGGACAGGGTTTGGATACGCAGTATTTT. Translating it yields CATETGQGLDTQYF.

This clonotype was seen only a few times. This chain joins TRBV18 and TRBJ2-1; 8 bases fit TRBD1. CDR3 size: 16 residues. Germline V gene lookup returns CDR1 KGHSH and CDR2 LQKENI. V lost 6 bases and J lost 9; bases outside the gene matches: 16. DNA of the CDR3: TGTGCCAGCTCGATCCGACAGGGGAGATGGTCAGGTGAGCAGTTCTTC. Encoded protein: CASSIRQGRWSGEQFF.

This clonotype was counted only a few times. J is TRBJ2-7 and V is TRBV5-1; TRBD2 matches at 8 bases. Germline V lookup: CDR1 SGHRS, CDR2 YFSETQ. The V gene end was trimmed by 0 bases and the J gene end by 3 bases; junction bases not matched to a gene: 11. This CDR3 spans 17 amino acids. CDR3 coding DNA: TGCGCCAGCAGCTTGGTGGGGCCGGGTAGCGGGAACTACGAGCAGTACTTC. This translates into CASSLVGPGSGNYEQYF.

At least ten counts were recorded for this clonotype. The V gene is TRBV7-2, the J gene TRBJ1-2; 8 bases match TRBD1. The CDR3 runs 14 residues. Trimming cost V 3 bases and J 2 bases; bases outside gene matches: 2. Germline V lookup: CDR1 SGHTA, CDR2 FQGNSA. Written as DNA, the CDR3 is TGTGCCAGCAGCTTCGGACAGGGAAACTATGGCTACACCTTC. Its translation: CASSFGQGNYGYTF.

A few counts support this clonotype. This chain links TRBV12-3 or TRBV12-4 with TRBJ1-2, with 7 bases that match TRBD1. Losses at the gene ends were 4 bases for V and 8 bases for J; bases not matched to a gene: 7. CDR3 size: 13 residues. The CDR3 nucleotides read TGTGCCAGCAGTTGGGACAGCGTGAGGGGCTACACCTTC. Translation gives CASSWDSVRGYTF.

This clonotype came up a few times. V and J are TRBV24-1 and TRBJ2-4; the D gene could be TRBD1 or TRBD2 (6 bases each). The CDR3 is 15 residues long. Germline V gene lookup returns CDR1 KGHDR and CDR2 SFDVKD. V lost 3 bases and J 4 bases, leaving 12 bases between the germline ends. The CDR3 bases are TGTGCCACCAGTGATCGGAGGGGGGAGAAAAACATTCAGTACTTC. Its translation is CATSDRRGEKNIQYF.

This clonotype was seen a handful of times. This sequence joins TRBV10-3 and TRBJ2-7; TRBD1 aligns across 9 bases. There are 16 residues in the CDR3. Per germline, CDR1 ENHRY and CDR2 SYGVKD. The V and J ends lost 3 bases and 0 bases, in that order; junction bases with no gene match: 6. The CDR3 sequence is CAISDDGTGTSYEQYF. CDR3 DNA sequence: TGTGCCATCAGTGACGATGGGACAGGGACCTCCTACGAGCAGTACTTC.

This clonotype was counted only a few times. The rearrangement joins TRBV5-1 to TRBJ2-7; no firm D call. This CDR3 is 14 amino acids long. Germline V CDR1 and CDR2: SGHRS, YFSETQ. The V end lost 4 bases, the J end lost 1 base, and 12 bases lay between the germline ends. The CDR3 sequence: CASSISTPSYEQYF. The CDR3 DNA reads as TGCGCCAGCAGCATATCGACACCATCCTACGAGCAGTACTTC.

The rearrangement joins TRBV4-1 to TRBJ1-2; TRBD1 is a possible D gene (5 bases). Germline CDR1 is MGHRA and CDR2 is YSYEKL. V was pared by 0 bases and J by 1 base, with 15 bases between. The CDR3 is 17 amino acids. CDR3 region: CASSQETRGYGNYGYTF. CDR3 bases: TGCGCCAGCAGCCAAGAAACGCGGGGGTACGGTAACTATGGCTACACCTTC.

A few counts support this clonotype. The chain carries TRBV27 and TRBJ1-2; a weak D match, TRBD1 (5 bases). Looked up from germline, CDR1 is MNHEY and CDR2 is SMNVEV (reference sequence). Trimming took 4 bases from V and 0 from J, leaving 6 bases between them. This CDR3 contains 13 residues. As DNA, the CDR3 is TGTGCCAGCAGTTGGGGGACTAACTATGGCTACACCTTC. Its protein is CASSWGTNYGYTF.

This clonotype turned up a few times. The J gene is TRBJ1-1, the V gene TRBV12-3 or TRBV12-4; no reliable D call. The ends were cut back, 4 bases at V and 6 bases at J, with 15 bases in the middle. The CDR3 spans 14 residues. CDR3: CASSSVGVWAEAFF. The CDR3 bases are TGTGCCAGCAGTTCGGTCGGGGTTTGGGCTGAAGCTTTCTTT.

In DNA form, the CDR3 reads TGTGCCAGCACCGCCGAGGGGACTGGCGAGCAGTACTTC. Its translation is CASTAEGTGEQYF. The chain couples TRBV28 to TRBJ2-7; D may be TRBD2 (6 bases). V was shortened by 7 bases and J by 6 bases, with 16 bases between the two germline ends. Germline CDR1 is MDHEN and CDR2 is SYDVKM. This CDR3 spans 13 amino acids.

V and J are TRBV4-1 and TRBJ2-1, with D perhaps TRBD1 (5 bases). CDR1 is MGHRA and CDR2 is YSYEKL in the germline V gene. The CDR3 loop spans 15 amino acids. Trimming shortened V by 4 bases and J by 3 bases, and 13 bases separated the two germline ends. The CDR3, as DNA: TGCGCCAGCAGCCTAGTGGCAGGGTTCTACAATGAGCAGTTCTTC. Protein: CASSLVAGFYNEQFF.

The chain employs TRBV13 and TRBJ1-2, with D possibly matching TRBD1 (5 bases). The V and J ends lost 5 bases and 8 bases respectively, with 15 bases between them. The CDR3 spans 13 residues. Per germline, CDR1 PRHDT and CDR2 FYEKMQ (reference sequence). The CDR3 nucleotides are TGTGCCAGCAGCCCACTCGGGGCTTACGGCTACACCTTC. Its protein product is CASSPLGAYGYTF.

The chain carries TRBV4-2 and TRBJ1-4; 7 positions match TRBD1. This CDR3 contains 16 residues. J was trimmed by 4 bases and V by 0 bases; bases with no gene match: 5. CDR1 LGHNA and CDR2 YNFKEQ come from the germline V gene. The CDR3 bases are TGTGCCAGCAGCCAAGAGTGGACAGGTCGTAATGAAAAACTGTTTTTT. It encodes CASSQEWTGRNEKLFF.

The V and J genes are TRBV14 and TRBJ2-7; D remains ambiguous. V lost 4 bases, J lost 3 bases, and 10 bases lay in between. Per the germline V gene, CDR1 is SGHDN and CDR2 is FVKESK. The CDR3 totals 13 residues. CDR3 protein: CASSRLFDYEQYF. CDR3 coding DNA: TGTGCCAGCAGCCGGCTGTTCGACTACGAGCAGTACTTC.

The CDR3 protein is CSAQGPGEAFF. CDR3 nucleotide sequence: TGCAGTGCTCAAGGGCCCGGTGAAGCTTTCTTT. The chain employs TRBV20-1 and TRBJ1-1; D gene uncertain. This CDR3 is built from 11 residues. CDR1 and CDR2 (germline): DFQATT, SNEGSKA (reference sequence). V lost 5 bases to trimming and J lost 7 bases, with 11 bases between them.

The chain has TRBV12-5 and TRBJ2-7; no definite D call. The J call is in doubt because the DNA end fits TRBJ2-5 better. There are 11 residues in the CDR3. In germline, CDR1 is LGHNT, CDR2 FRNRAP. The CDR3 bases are TGTGCTAGTGGCCAAAGCGAGACCCAGTACTTC. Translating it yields CASGQSETQYF.

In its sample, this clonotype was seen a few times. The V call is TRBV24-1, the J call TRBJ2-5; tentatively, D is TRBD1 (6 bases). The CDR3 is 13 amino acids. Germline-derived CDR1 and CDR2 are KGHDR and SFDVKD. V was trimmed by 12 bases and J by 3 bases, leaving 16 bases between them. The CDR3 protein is CACKGVQEETQYF. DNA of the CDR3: TGTGCCTGCAAGGGGGTACAAGAAGAGACCCAGTACTTC.

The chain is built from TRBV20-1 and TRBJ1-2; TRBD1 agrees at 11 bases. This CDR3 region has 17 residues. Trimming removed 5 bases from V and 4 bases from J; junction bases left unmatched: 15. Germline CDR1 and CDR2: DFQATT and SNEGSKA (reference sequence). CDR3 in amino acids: CSAPPWTGGGGGYGYTF. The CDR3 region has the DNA TGCAGTGCTCCACCCTGGACAGGGGGCGGAGGTGGCTATGGCTACACCTTC.

DNA for the CDR3: TGTGCCAGCAGTCCTGGGGGGGCGGTAGATCAGCCCCAGCATTTT. This translates into CASSPGGAVDQPQHF. The chain couples TRBV12-3 or TRBV12-4 to TRBJ1-5, with D possibly being TRBD1 (6 bases). Deletions cut 5 bases from V and 5 bases from J, with 16 bases between. There are 15 residues in the CDR3.

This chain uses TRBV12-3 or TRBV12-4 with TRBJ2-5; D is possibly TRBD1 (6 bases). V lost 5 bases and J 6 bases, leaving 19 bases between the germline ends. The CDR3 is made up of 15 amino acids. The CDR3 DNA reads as TGTGCCAGCAGTCCAGGACAGCAACGGACAAAGACCCAGTACTTC. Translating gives CASSPGQQRTKTQYF.

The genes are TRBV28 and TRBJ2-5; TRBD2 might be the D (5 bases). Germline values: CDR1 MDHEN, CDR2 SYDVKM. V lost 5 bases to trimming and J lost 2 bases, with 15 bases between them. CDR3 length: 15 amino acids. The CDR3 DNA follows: TGTGCCAGCAGTGCAGCACTAGGAGATCAAGAGACCCAGTACTTC. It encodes CASSAALGDQETQYF.

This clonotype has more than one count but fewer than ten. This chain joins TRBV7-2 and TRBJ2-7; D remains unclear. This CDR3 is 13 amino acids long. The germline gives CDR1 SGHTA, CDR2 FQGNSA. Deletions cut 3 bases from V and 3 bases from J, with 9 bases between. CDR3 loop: CASSFGPDYEQYF. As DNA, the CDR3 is TGTGCCAGCAGCTTTGGCCCTGACTACGAGCAGTACTTC. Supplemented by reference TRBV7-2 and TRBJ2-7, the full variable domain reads GAGVSQSPSNKVTEKGKDVELRCDPISGHTALYWYRQSLGQGLEFLIYFQGNSAPDKSGLPSDRFSAERTGGSVSTLTIQRTQQEDSAVYLCASSFGPDYEQYFGPGTRLTVT.